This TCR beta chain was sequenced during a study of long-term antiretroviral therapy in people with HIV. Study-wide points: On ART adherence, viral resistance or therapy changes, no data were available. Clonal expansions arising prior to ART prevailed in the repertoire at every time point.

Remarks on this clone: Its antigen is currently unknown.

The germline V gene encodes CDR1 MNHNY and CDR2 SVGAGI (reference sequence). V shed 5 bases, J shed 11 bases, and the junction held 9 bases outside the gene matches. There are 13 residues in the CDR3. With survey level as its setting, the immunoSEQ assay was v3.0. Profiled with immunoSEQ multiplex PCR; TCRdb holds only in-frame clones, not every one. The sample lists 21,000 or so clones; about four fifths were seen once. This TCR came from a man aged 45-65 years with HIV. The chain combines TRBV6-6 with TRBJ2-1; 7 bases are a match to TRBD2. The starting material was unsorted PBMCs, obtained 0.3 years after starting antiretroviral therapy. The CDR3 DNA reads TGTGCCAGCAGTCCTCCTGGGGGGACTAAGCAGTTCTTC. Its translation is CASSPPGGTKQFF.